Presented here are 30 T cell receptor beta chains from one specimen sequenced in a study of CD8 T cells in Susac syndrome. The RNA, about 0.45 to 1 ug, was put through reverse transcription using random hexamers. In TCRdb, the immunoSEQ multiplex PCR reads were re-called with MiXCR into one record per CDR3 protein. The sample holds hundreds of thousands of distinct CDR3 sequences; about 93% are singletons and the top ten take 0.06% to 0.08%. Material: CD4+ T cells from PBMCs. Source of these receptors: a human donor with multiple sclerosis.

This chain joins TRBV2 and TRBJ2-1, with 7 nucleotides matching TRBD2. Unmatched junction bases numbered 10, after V lost 8 bases and J lost 3 bases. Germline V lookup: CDR1 SNHLY, CDR2 FYNNEI. The CDR3 is 15 amino acids. This CDR3 reads CASDPSGIYYNEQFF. CDR3 coding DNA: TGTGCCAGCGACCCGAGCGGGATATACTACAATGAGCAGTTCTTC.

This chain links TRBV9 with TRBJ2-5; the match to TRBD1 covers 7 bases. The germline gives CDR1 SGDLS, CDR2 YYNGEE. The CDR3 has 15 amino acids. Unmatched junction bases numbered 9, after V lost 2 bases and J lost 5 bases. CDR3 bases: TGTGCCAGCAGCGTTCTAGACAGGGAATGGGAGACCCAGTACTTC. Its protein is CASSVLDREWETQYF.

V and J are TRBV29-1 and TRBJ1-1, with D perhaps matching TRBD1 (5 bases). The CDR3 extends over 11 amino acids. V shed 3 bases and J shed 10 bases, with 12 bases lying between them. CDR1 SQVTM and CDR2 ANQGSEA come from the germline V gene. The CDR3: CSVDRRGGAFF. Written as DNA, the CDR3 is TGCAGCGTTGATCGGCGGGGCGGAGCTTTCTTT. The full variable domain, its missing parts supplied by reference TRBV29-1 and TRBJ1-1, is SAVISQKPSRDICQRGTSLTIQCQVDSQVTMMFWYRQQPGQSLTLIATANQGSEATYESGFVIDKFPISRPNLTFSTLTVSNMSPEDSSIYLCSVDRRGGAFFGQGTRLTVV.

This rearrangement joins TRBV7-9 to TRBJ1-2; 8 bases are shared with TRBD1. Trimming removed 5 bases from V and 4 bases from J; junction bases left unmatched: 9. Germline CDR1 and CDR2: SEHNR and FQNEAQ (reference sequence). The CDR3 length is 15 residues. CDR3 residues: CASSADTGTGYGYTF. The CDR3 DNA reads as TGTGCCAGCAGCGCAGATACCGGGACAGGCTATGGCTACACCTTC.

The rearrangement links TRBV7-3 to TRBJ2-2, with D perhaps matching TRBD2 (6 bases). The length of the CDR3 is 16 residues. V lost 0 bases, J lost 7 bases, and 15 bases lay in between. Per germline, CDR1 SGHTA and CDR2 FQGTGA. The CDR3 DNA is TGTGCCAGCAGCTTAACGGGACTCCTCCCAGGCGGGGAGCTGTTTTTT. It codes for CASSLTGLLPGGELFF.

The chain recombines TRBV6-6 with TRBJ2-4, with 7 bases fitting TRBD1. The CDR3 contains 14 residues. Germline loops: CDR1 MNHNY, CDR2 SVGAGI (reference sequence). V shed 7 bases and J 9 bases; nucleotides not matched to a gene: 12. The CDR3 spells CASIREGGRGIQYF. For the CDR3, the DNA is TGTGCCAGCATCCGAGAAGGGGGCAGAGGCATTCAGTACTTC.

This sequence joins TRBV10-2 and TRBJ2-7, with 9 bases fitting TRBD1. With V trimmed by 4 bases and J by 3 bases, 10 bases remained unmatched. CDR1 WSHSY and CDR2 SAAADI come from the germline V gene. The CDR3 runs 16 residues. The CDR3 region has the DNA TGCGCCAGCAGTGTCCTGGTGGGACAGGGTGACTACGAGCAGTACTTC. It yields the protein CASSVLVGQGDYEQYF.

The chain links TRBV3-1 to TRBJ1-3, with 7 bases identical to TRBD1. CDR3 size: 14 residues. CDR1 and CDR2 from the germline V gene are LGHDT and YNNKEL (reference sequence). V shed 4 bases, J shed 4 bases, and the junction held 4 bases outside the gene matches. CDR3: CASSLPGQGNTIYF. In nucleotides, the CDR3 is TGTGCCAGCAGCCTGCCGGGACAGGGAAACACCATATATTTT.

The chain couples TRBV24-1 to TRBJ2-7, with D hard to call. Germline V gene sequence: CDR1 KGHDR, CDR2 SFDVKD. The V end lost 4 bases, the J end lost 0 bases, and 6 bases lay between the germline ends. The CDR3 contains 13 residues. The CDR3 loop is CATSETFSYEQYV. CDR3 sequence (DNA): TGTGCCACCAGTGAGACCTTCTCCTACGAGCAGTACGTC.

This clonotype was recorded once. V is TRBV12-3 or TRBV12-4 and J is TRBJ2-3; a possible D gene is TRBD1 (6 bases). Trimming removed 6 bases from V and 4 bases from J, with 17 bases in between. This CDR3 contains 15 residues. The CDR3 DNA reads TGTGCCAGCAGCCGGAACACAGGGTTCCCAGATACGCAGTATTTT. Translating it yields CASSRNTGFPDTQYF.

The rearrangement uses TRBV7-9 and TRBJ2-1; the D is unclear. Germline lookup yields CDR1 SEHNR and CDR2 FQNEAQ (reference sequence). Between the trimmed V and J ends, which lost 5 bases and 0 bases, there was a span of 11 bases. The CDR3 is 15 residues long. CDR3 in amino acids: CASSPTSSSYNEQFF. The CDR3 DNA follows: TGTGCCAGCAGCCCAACTTCGAGCTCCTACAATGAGCAGTTCTTC.

The chain couples TRBV5-1 to TRBJ1-2; D is uncertain. Looked up from germline, CDR1 is SGHRS and CDR2 is YFSETQ. Trimming shortened V by 4 bases and J by 3 bases, and 22 bases separated the two germline ends. This CDR3 contains 17 residues. CDR3 in DNA: TGCGCCAGCAGCCACTCCCAAGACCCGGACGGAGACTATGGCTACACCTTC. This gives the protein CASSHSQDPDGDYGYTF.

This sequence joins TRBV6-6 and TRBJ2-2; D possibly corresponds to TRBD2 (5 bases). The CDR3 loop spans 13 amino acids. V dropped 2 bases and J dropped 5 bases, with 6 bases sitting between them. Germline CDR1 reads MNHNY; CDR2 reads SVGAGI (reference sequence). The CDR3 nucleotides read TGTGCCAGCAGTTACGGAGGAACCGGGGAGCTGTTTTTT. Amino acid sequence: CASSYGGTGELFF.

This sequence joins TRBV3-1 and TRBJ2-7, with TRBD2 identical over 9 bases. CDR1 and CDR2 from the germline V gene are LGHDT and YNNKEL (reference sequence). V lost 2 bases to trimming and J lost 9 bases; unmatched junction nucleotides: 17. The CDR3 contains 17 residues. The CDR3 loop reads CASSQFEVRAGGLRQYF. The CDR3 nucleotides are TGTGCCAGCAGCCAATTCGAGGTGCGCGCGGGGGGGCTGCGGCAGTACTTC.

This sequence joins TRBV15 and TRBJ2-3, with 8 nucleotides matching TRBD1. The junction had 3 bases not matched to a gene; V was cut back by 4 bases and J by 0 bases. CDR1 is LNHNV and CDR2 is YYDKDF in the germline V gene (reference sequence). The CDR3 runs 15 residues. CDR3 in DNA: TGTGCCACCAGCAACAGACAGGGGAGCACAGATACGCAGTATTTT. Amino acid sequence: CATSNRQGSTDTQYF.

The chain uses TRBV2 and TRBJ2-1; D possibly corresponds to TRBD2 (6 bases). V lost 5 bases, J lost 6 bases, and 23 bases lay in between. The CDR3 has 17 residues. Germline lookup yields CDR1 SNHLY and CDR2 FYNNEI. DNA of the CDR3: TGTGCCAGCAGTACTGCGGGAACTAGGGGCTCTGTCAATGAGCAGTTCTTC. Translating gives CASSTAGTRGSVNEQFF.

The rearrangement links TRBV12-3 or TRBV12-4 to TRBJ1-2, with 8 bases aligning to TRBD1. The CDR3 runs to 13 residues. V lost 5 bases and J lost 7; bases outside the gene matches: 6. Here the CDR3 reads CASSLGQGSGYTF. CDR3 in DNA: TGTGCCAGCAGTCTCGGACAGGGTAGTGGCTACACCTTC.

The chain recombines TRBV25-1 with TRBJ2-5; 7 positions agree with TRBD1. The CDR3 spans 14 residues. V was pared by 5 bases and J by 1 base, with 4 bases of the junction left unmatched. Germline values: CDR1 MGHDK, CDR2 SYGVNS. The chain's CDR3 is CASSIQGVQETQYF. CDR3 bases: TGTGCCAGCAGTATCCAGGGGGTCCAAGAGACCCAGTACTTC.

The rearrangement joins TRBV20-1 to TRBJ2-7, with 7 positions matching TRBD1. V lost 1 base to trimming and J lost 7 bases; unmatched junction nucleotides: 13. There are 15 residues in the CDR3. Germline V gene data show CDR1 as DFQATT and CDR2 as SNEGSKA (reference sequence). CDR3 residues: CSARGPGGQRSEQYF. CDR3 DNA: TGCAGTGCTAGAGGCCCAGGGGGACAAAGGTCAGAGCAGTACTTC.

V is TRBV9 and J is TRBJ1-3; TRBD1 might be the D (6 bases). V lost 2 bases, J lost 0 bases, and 15 bases lay in between. In germline, CDR1 is SGDLS, CDR2 YYNGEE. This CDR3 is 17 amino acids long. The CDR3 DNA reads TGTGCCAGCAGCGTGGGGGGGCAGAGACACTCTGGAAACACCATATATTTT. As protein: CASSVGGQRHSGNTIYF.

This chain links TRBV28 with TRBJ1-2, with 9 bases lining up with TRBD1. With 6 bases clipped from V and 0 bases from J, the junction kept 2 bases outside the gene matches. Germline V gene lookup returns CDR1 MDHEN and CDR2 SYDVKM. The CDR3 has 14 residues. The CDR3 DNA reads as TGTGCCAGCAGGTACAGGGGGCCTAACTATGGCTACACCTTC. Residues: CASRYRGPNYGYTF.

The chain links TRBV20-1 to TRBJ2-1; 9 bases line up with TRBD2. The ends lost 5 bases at V and 4 bases at J; junction bases unmatched: 9. The germline gives CDR1 DFQATT, CDR2 SNEGSKA (reference sequence). The CDR3 has 15 amino acids. This CDR3 is CSAPRETSGYNEQFF. The CDR3, as DNA: TGCAGTGCTCCTCGGGAGACTAGCGGTTACAATGAGCAGTTCTTC.

The rearrangement uses TRBV2 and TRBJ2-7, with D maybe TRBD1 (6 bases). V lost 7 bases and J 0 bases, leaving 16 bases between the germline ends. The CDR3 sequence is 15 residues long. The germline V gene encodes CDR1 SNHLY and CDR2 FYNNEI. The CDR3 nucleotides are TGTGCCAGCATTAAACAGGGATTGAGCTCCTACGAGCAGTACGTC. Amino acids: CASIKQGLSSYEQYV.

The V call is TRBV5-6, the J call TRBJ1-5, with 7 bases identical to TRBD1. J lost 4 bases, V lost 3 bases, and 7 bases had no gene match. The CDR3 sequence is 15 residues long. Germline V CDR1 and CDR2: SGHDT, YYEEEE. The CDR3 here is CASSSTGLGNQPQHF. For the CDR3, the DNA is TGTGCCAGCAGCTCGACAGGGTTGGGGAATCAGCCCCAGCATTTT.

The J gene is TRBJ2-2, the V gene TRBV20-1; 11 bases match TRBD2. The germline V gene encodes CDR1 DFQATT and CDR2 SNEGSKA (reference sequence). CDR3 length: 18 residues. V was clipped by 0 bases and J by 4 bases; unmatched bases: 10. DNA for the CDR3: TGCAGTGCTAGAGATGTAGCGGGAGGGCCCCGGGGCACCGGGGAGCTGTTTTTT. Its translation: CSARDVAGGPRGTGELFF.

The chain links TRBV3-1 to TRBJ2-7; no clear D gene. V lost 1 base, J lost 2 bases, and 12 bases lay in between. Germline V gene lookup returns CDR1 LGHDT and CDR2 YNNKEL (reference sequence). The CDR3 extends over 15 amino acids. The CDR3 is CASSQGPLRPYEQYF. The DNA of the CDR3 is TGTGCCAGCAGCCAAGGACCCCTTAGGCCCTACGAGCAGTACTTC.

This chain connects TRBV5-1 to TRBJ1-1, with D unresolved. The CDR3 is made up of 13 amino acids. Germline lookup yields CDR1 SGHRS and CDR2 YFSETQ. The V and J ends lost 0 bases and 8 bases respectively, with 11 bases between them. The CDR3 region has the DNA TGCGCCAGCAGCTTGGGGAGGTCCGGAGAAGCTTTCTTT. This encodes CASSLGRSGEAFF. Supplemented by reference TRBV5-1 and TRBJ1-1, the full variable domain reads KAGVTQTPRYLIKTRGQQVTLSCSPISGHRSVSWYQQTPGQGLQFLFEYFSETQRNKGNFPGRFSGRQFSNSRSEMNVSTLELGDSALYLCASSLGRSGEAFFGQGTRLTVV.

The chain recombines TRBV4-1 with TRBJ2-5; D may match TRBD1 or TRBD2 (5 bases each). Germline V gene sequence: CDR1 MGHRA, CDR2 YSYEKL. Trimming took off 3 bases at V and 3 bases at J, with 20 bases between the two ends. The CDR3 consists of 17 residues. The CDR3 nucleotides are TGCGCCAGCAGCCATATCCTCAGGGCCCAGAGGGAAGAGACCCAGTACTTC. Protein product: CASSHILRAQREETQYF.

This sequence joins TRBV4-2 and TRBJ2-1, with 7 positions matching TRBD1. Unmatched junction bases numbered 11, after V lost 3 bases and J lost 6 bases. This CDR3 has 16 residues. CDR1 is LGHNA and CDR2 is YNFKEQ in the germline V gene. The CDR3 sequence: CASSQPRFQGVNEQFF. CDR3 coding DNA: TGTGCCAGCAGCCAGCCAAGATTCCAGGGGGTCAATGAGCAGTTCTTC.

The V and J genes are TRBV28 and TRBJ1-2; tentative D call: TRBD1 (5 bases). V lost 5 bases and J lost 4, with 14 bases in between. The CDR3 runs to 14 residues. Per the germline V gene, CDR1 is MDHEN and CDR2 is SYDVKM. In nucleotides, the CDR3 is TGTGCCAGCAGTGCAAGGAGACAGATCTATGGCTACACCTTC. It encodes CASSARRQIYGYTF.